The next 9 T cell receptor beta chains were all read from a single sample in a study of tumor-infiltrating lymphocytes in localized non-small cell lung cancer. Method: immunoSEQ multiplex PCR; TCRdb's copy keeps in-frame clones and lacks some. This sample has roughly 12,000 clones; 65% to 90% occur once, and the top ten carry approximately 7.8%. Material for sequencing was uninvolved lung tissue not adjacent to the tumor. Receptors were obtained from a human donor with non-small cell lung cancer.

The chain recombines TRBV5-6 with TRBJ2-1; D is perhaps TRBD1 (5 bases). Trimming took 0 bases from V and 7 from J, leaving 8 bases between them. This CDR3 contains 13 residues. CDR1 is SGHDT and CDR2 is YYEEEE in the germline V gene. CDR3 sequence reads: CASSLVAGNEQFF. The CDR3 nucleotides are TGTGCCAGCAGCTTGGTGGCAGGGAATGAGCAGTTCTTC.

This clone was observed a few times. CDR3 sequence: CAWSGPGRLIYGYTF. The CDR3 nucleotides are TGTGCCTGGAGTGGTCCCGGACGGCTTATCTATGGCTACACCTTC. The V and J genes are TRBV30 and TRBJ1-2; unclear D gene. Germline values: CDR1 GTSNPN, CDR2 SVGIG (reference sequence). The CDR3 covers 15 residues. The V gene lost 1 base and the J gene lost 4 bases, with 16 bases spanning the gap. The whole variable domain, filled in from reference TRBV30 and TRBJ1-2, reads SQTIHQWPATLVQPVGSPLSLECTVEGTSNPNLYWYRQAAGRGLQLLFYSVGIGQISSEVPQNLSASRPQDRQFILSSKKLLLSDSGFYLCAWSGPGRLIYGYTFGSGTRLTVV.

This sequence joins TRBV11-2 and TRBJ2-2, with D tentatively TRBD1 or TRBD2 (5 bases each). This CDR3 is 13 amino acids long. V lost 1 base and J lost 11, with 11 bases in between. Germline CDR1 is SGHAT and CDR2 is FQNNGV. The CDR3, as DNA: TGTGCCAGCAGCTTAGGTGGGGGAGTAGAGCTGTTTTTT. Its protein is CASSLGGGVELFF.

The rearrangement joins TRBV5-4 to TRBJ1-1; D is undetermined. V gave up 2 bases and J gave up 4 bases, with 12 bases separating them. The CDR3 consists of 14 residues. CDR1 is SGHNT, CDR2 YYREEE, per germline (reference sequence). CDR3 loop: CASSFERGTTEAFF. The CDR3 coding sequence is TGTGCCAGCAGCTTTGAAAGAGGAACCACTGAAGCTTTCTTT.

The chain joins TRBV2 to TRBJ1-2; tentative D call: TRBD1 (6 bases). The CDR3 is made up of 14 amino acids. The germline gives CDR1 SNHLY, CDR2 FYNNEI. V was clipped by 10 bases and J by 2 bases, with 17 bases between them. The CDR3 DNA sequence: TGTGCCACCACTCCAGGGGTACGGAACTATGGCTACACCTTC. Its translation is CATTPGVRNYGYTF.

The chain is built from TRBV2 and TRBJ2-3, with D possibly TRBD1 on 6 matching bases. The CDR3 contains 13 residues. V shed 7 bases and J shed 5 bases, with 13 bases lying between them. CDR1 SNHLY and CDR2 FYNNEI come from the germline V gene. The CDR3, as DNA: TGTGCCAGCAACCAACTACAGGGAGATACGCAGTATTTT. This translates into CASNQLQGDTQYF.

CDR3 coding DNA: TGTGCCAGCAGTGCGGGGGAGGAGCGGGAGCAGTACTTC. This codes for CASSAGEEREQYF. The chain carries TRBV6-1 and TRBJ2-7; TRBD2 might be the D (6 bases). CDR1 is MNHNS and CDR2 is SASEGT in the germline V gene. The CDR3 totals 13 residues. Trimming cost V 4 bases and J 7 bases, with 14 bases left between them.

This rearrangement joins TRBV11-2 to TRBJ2-6; D not certain. V was trimmed by 5 bases and J by 0 bases, leaving 14 bases between them. The V gene's germline CDR1 is SGHAT and CDR2 FQNNGV. The CDR3 sequence is 17 residues long. CDR3 region: CASSRVGLSSGANVLTF. The DNA of the CDR3 is TGTGCCAGCAGCCGAGTGGGCCTCAGCTCTGGGGCCAACGTCCTGACTTTC.

The chain uses TRBV6-5 and TRBJ2-3; 9 bases fit TRBD1. V trimming: 6 bases; J trimming: 2 bases; junction bases outside the gene matches: 6. The CDR3 totals 15 residues. Per the germline V gene, CDR1 is MNHEY and CDR2 is SVGAGI. This chain's CDR3 is CASRPGTGHTDTQYF. The CDR3 DNA is TGTGCCAGCAGACCCGGGACAGGGCACACAGATACGCAGTATTTT.